This passage covers 21 T cell receptor beta chains from one sample sequenced in a study of technical replicates of blood from a few donors. TCRdb's table, derived via immunoSEQ multiplex PCR, lists solely in-frame clones and lacks some. The profile shows approximately 70,000 clones, 95% to 96% of them singletons. The specimen sequenced was T cells isolated from PBMCs. These receptors all stem from a human donor in good health.

This sequence joins TRBV7-6 and TRBJ2-1; 7 bases fit TRBD2. This CDR3 contains 16 residues. CDR1 SGHVS and CDR2 FNYEAQ come from the germline V gene. The V gene end was trimmed by 5 bases and the J gene end by 3 bases; junction bases not matched to a gene: 10. The CDR3 loop is CASSPVGTTGYNEQFF. The CDR3 DNA follows: TGTGCCAGCAGCCCTGTGGGGACTACCGGCTACAATGAGCAGTTCTTC. Combining the CDR3 with reference TRBV7-6 and TRBJ2-1 gives the whole variable domain GAGVSQSPRYKVTKRGQDVALRCDPISGHVSLYWYRQALGQGPEFLTYFNYEAQQDKSGLPNDRFSAERPEGSISTLTIQRTEQRDSAMYRCASSPVGTTGYNEQFFGPGTRLTVL.

The rearrangement joins TRBV7-2 to TRBJ2-1; 11 positions agree with TRBD2. In germline, CDR1 is SGHTA, CDR2 FQGNSA. The CDR3 runs 17 residues. The ends lost 5 bases at V and 0 bases at J; junction bases unmatched: 6. As DNA, the CDR3 is TGTGCCAGCAGCCGTAAGGGACTAGCGGACTCCTACAATGAGCAGTTCTTC. This sequence encodes CASSRKGLADSYNEQFF.

This clone has a handful of counts. This chain uses TRBV5-1 with TRBJ1-2; 7 nucleotides align to TRBD1. Germline V gene data show CDR1 as SGHRS and CDR2 as YFSETQ. The CDR3 has 14 residues. V lost 1 base and J lost 8; bases outside the gene matches: 8. The CDR3 DNA is TGCGCCAGCAGCTTGAGCGACAGGGCCGACGGCTACACCTTC. Protein product: CASSLSDRADGYTF.

This clone appeared once. The chain carries TRBV6-5 and TRBJ2-3; 13 bases fit TRBD2. The V gene's germline CDR1 is MNHEY and CDR2 SVGAGI. This CDR3 region has 15 residues. Unmatched junction bases numbered 3, after V lost 5 bases and J lost 4 bases. The CDR3 here is CASSRTSGSADTQYF. The CDR3 region has the DNA TGTGCCAGCAGTAGGACTAGCGGGAGCGCAGATACGCAGTATTTT.

The chain links TRBV11-3 to TRBJ2-1; 13 positions agree with TRBD2. V trimming: 5 bases; J trimming: 6 bases; junction bases outside the gene matches: 7. Germline V gene sequence: CDR1 SGHNT, CDR2 YENEEA. The CDR3 has 16 residues. CDR3 amino acids: CASSLKTSGGANEQFF. The CDR3 DNA reads as TGTGCCAGCAGCCTCAAAACTAGCGGGGGGGCCAATGAGCAGTTCTTC.

The genes are TRBV2 and TRBJ1-5; 10 positions match TRBD1. J lost 4 bases, V lost 8 bases, and 5 bases had no gene match. Germline assignment: CDR1 SNHLY and CDR2 FYNNEI. CDR3 length: 14 amino acids. In DNA, the CDR3 is TGTGCCAGCTGGGACAGGGGACCGAATCAGCCCCAGCATTTT. Its translation is CASWDRGPNQPQHF.

Written as DNA, the CDR3 is TGTGCCAGCAGTTTACGGGGGAACACTGAAGCTTTCTTT. Translated: CASSLRGNTEAFF. The V gene is TRBV27, the J gene TRBJ1-1; D ambiguous. CDR3 size: 13 residues. Germline CDR1 and CDR2: MNHEY and SMNVEV (reference sequence). The ends were cut back, 2 bases at V and 1 base at J, with 5 bases in the middle.

This rearrangement joins TRBV4-2 to TRBJ1-2; D call uncertain. The length of the CDR3 is 15 residues. The germline V gene has CDR1 LGHNA and CDR2 YNFKEQ. V was shortened by 0 bases and J by 3 bases, with 11 bases between the two germline ends. The CDR3 here is CASSQDLESHYGYTF. CDR3 sequence (DNA): TGTGCCAGCAGCCAAGATTTGGAGTCACACTATGGCTACACCTTC.

This clone has just one count. The genes are TRBV28 and TRBJ1-1, with unresolved D. Trimming took 3 bases from V and 6 from J, leaving 8 bases between them. Germline V gene lookup returns CDR1 MDHEN and CDR2 SYDVKM. The CDR3 runs 12 residues. The CDR3 nucleotides are TGTGCCAGCAGTTTCCTCCAGGCTGAAGCTTTCTTT. This gives the protein CASSFLQAEAFF. Full variable domain (rest looked up from reference TRBV28 and TRBJ1-1): DVKVTQSSRYLVKRTGEKVFLECVQDMDHENMFWYRQDPGLGLRLIYFSYDVKMKEKGDIPEGYSVSREKKERFSLILESASTNQTSMYLCASSFLQAEAFFGQGTRLTVV.

The J gene is TRBJ2-1, the V gene TRBV9, with D maybe TRBD1 (5 bases). Germline V lookup: CDR1 SGDLS, CDR2 YYNGEE. This CDR3 is built from 16 residues. Trimming left V 3 bases short and J 6 bases short, with 19 bases between. The CDR3 bases are TGTGCCAGCAGCGAAGGAAGGGGATGGGGATCCAATGAGCAGTTCTTC. Translation: CASSEGRGWGSNEQFF.

The V call is TRBV9, the J call TRBJ2-2; D remains ambiguous. Germline assignment: CDR1 SGDLS and CDR2 YYNGEE. The ends were cut back, 3 bases at V and 3 bases at J, with 12 bases in the middle. The CDR3 runs 15 residues. CDR3: CASSGNERYTGELFF. The DNA for the CDR3 is TGTGCCAGCAGCGGAAACGAGCGTTACACCGGGGAGCTGTTTTTT.

The chain combines TRBV6-1 with TRBJ1-2; TRBD1 matches 7 bases. J was trimmed by 3 bases and V by 6 bases; bases with no gene match: 10. This CDR3 has 15 amino acids. The germline CDR1 and CDR2 sequences are MNHNS and SASEGT. The CDR3, as DNA: TGTGCCAGCAGGGAATGGGGACAGTCATACTATGGCTACACCTTC. Translated, it gives CASREWGQSYYGYTF.

In its sample, this clone was seen once. The CDR3 DNA is TGCGCCAGCAGTGACGGGACAGGGGTGGAGGGGACCCAGTACTTC. It codes for CASSDGTGVEGTQYF. V and J are TRBV10-1 and TRBJ2-5; 10 nucleotides agree with TRBD1. J gave up 7 bases and V 3 bases, and 8 bases lay outside the gene matches. This CDR3 region has 15 residues. CDR1 and CDR2 from the germline V gene are WNHNN and SYGVQD (reference sequence).

CDR3 nucleotide sequence: TGCAGCGTTGAAGAGAGGACTAGCGGGAGCAATGAGCAGTTCTTC. Its translation is CSVEERTSGSNEQFF. The rearrangement joins TRBV29-1 to TRBJ2-1; TRBD2 aligns across 13 bases. After removal of 0 bases from V and 6 bases from J, the junction contained 2 bases not matched to a gene. The length of the CDR3 is 15 residues. Germline CDR1 SQVTM, CDR2 ANQGSEA.

The chain links TRBV6-5 to TRBJ2-7; D gene uncertain. V dropped 0 bases and J dropped 2 bases, with 5 bases sitting between them. The germline V gene encodes CDR1 MNHEY and CDR2 SVGAGI. CDR3 length equals 13 residues. The CDR3 region is CASSYSGPYEQYF. The CDR3, as DNA: TGTGCCAGCAGTTACTCTGGGCCCTACGAGCAGTACTTC.

The chain joins TRBV6-1 to TRBJ1-6; maybe TRBD1 (5 bases). The CDR3 consists of 15 residues. Germline loops: CDR1 MNHNS, CDR2 SASEGT. Between the trimmed V and J ends, which lost 0 bases and 10 bases, there was a span of 13 bases. The CDR3 region is CASSEALVGGSPLHF. CDR3 DNA sequence: TGTGCCAGCAGTGAAGCCCTCGTGGGGGGGTCACCCCTCCACTTT.

The CDR3 spells CASSSRRATNEKLFF. CDR3 nucleotides: TGTGCCAGCAGCTCCCGACGGGCAACTAATGAAAAACTGTTTTTT. The chain joins TRBV5-4 to TRBJ1-4; D uncertain. Germline V gene data show CDR1 as SGHNT and CDR2 as YYREEE (reference sequence). The V gene lost 3 bases and the J gene lost 0 bases, with 9 bases spanning the gap. This CDR3 has 15 residues. Using reference TRBV5-4 and TRBJ1-4 for the parts outside the CDR3, the full variable domain is ETGVTQSPTHLIKTRGQQVTLRCSSQSGHNTVSWYQQALGQGPQFIFQYYREEENGRGNFPPRFSGLQFPNYSSELNVNALELDDSALYLCASSSRRATNEKLFFGSGTQLSVL.

This chain uses TRBV23-1 with TRBJ2-3; 7 bases match TRBD2. TRBV23-1 has ORF status, its function being uncertain. With 8 bases clipped from V and 6 bases from J, the junction kept 17 bases outside the gene matches. The CDR3 consists of 16 residues. The CDR3 is CASRPREAGRVDTQYF. The CDR3 bases are TGCGCCAGCCGTCCTCGGGAGGCGGGAAGGGTTGATACGCAGTATTTT.

The chain is built from TRBV18 and TRBJ1-1, with 7 bases aligning to TRBD1. The CDR3 extends over 16 amino acids. Trimming removed 0 bases from V and 4 bases from J; junction bases left unmatched: 8. The germline V gene has CDR1 KGHSH and CDR2 LQKENI. CDR3 bases: TGTGCCAGCTCACCACCAGGTACAGGGGTCAGCACTGAAGCTTTCTTT. Translated: CASSPPGTGVSTEAFF.

The J gene is TRBJ1-1, the V gene TRBV10-2; D remains ambiguous. Trimming took 6 bases from V and 1 from J, leaving 12 bases between them. The CDR3 totals 14 residues. Germline loops: CDR1 WSHSY, CDR2 SAAADI. The CDR3 DNA is TGCGCCAGCAGGTTTTCCACGGGGAACACTGAAGCTTTCTTT. Translation: CASRFSTGNTEAFF.

This chain connects TRBV29-1 to TRBJ1-2; possible D gene TRBD1, 6 bases. This CDR3 is 14 amino acids long. Trimming removed 5 bases from V and 6 bases from J, with 19 bases in between. Germline loops: CDR1 SQVTM, CDR2 ANQGSEA. CDR3 bases: TGCAGCGTTAAACAGGGAGGGGATGCAAATGGCTACACCTTC. Translated, it gives CSVKQGGDANGYTF. The variable domain in full, with the rest retrieved from reference TRBV29-1 and TRBJ1-2, is SAVISQKPSRDICQRGTSLTIQCQVDSQVTMMFWYRQQPGQSLTLIATANQGSEATYESGFVIDKFPISRPNLTFSTLTVSNMSPEDSSIYLCSVKQGGDANGYTFGSGTRLTVV.